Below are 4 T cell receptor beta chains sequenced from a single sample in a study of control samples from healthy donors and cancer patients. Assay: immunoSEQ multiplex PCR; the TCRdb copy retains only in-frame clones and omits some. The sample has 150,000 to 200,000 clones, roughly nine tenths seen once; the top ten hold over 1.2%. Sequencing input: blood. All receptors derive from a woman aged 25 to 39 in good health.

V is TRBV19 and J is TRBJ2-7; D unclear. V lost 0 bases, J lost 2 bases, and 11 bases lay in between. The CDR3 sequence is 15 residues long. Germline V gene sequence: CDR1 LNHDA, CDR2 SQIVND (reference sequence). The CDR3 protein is CASSIDRLSTYEQYF. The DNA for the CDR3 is TGTGCCAGTAGTATAGACAGGCTATCTACCTACGAGCAGTACTTC.

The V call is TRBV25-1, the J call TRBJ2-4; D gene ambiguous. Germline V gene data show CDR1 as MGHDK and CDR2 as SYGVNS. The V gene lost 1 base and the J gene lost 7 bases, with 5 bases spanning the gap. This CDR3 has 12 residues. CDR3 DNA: TGTGCCAGCAGTGAATTAGGGAACATTCAGTACTTC. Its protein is CASSELGNIQYF.

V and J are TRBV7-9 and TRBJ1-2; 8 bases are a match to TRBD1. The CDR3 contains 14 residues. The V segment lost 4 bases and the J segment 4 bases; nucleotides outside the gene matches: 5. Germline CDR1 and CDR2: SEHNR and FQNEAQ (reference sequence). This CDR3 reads CASSSRQGIYGYTF. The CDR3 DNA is TGTGCCAGCAGCTCCCGACAGGGGATCTATGGCTACACCTTC.

This CDR3 reads CASSPSGDEQFF. CDR3 DNA: TGTGCCAGCAGCCCCAGCGGGGATGAGCAGTTCTTC. The V call is TRBV11-2, the J call TRBJ2-1; 7 positions agree with TRBD2. The ends lost 5 bases at V and 8 bases at J; junction bases unmatched: 3. Germline-derived CDR1 and CDR2 are SGHAT and FQNNGV. CDR3 length equals 12 residues.